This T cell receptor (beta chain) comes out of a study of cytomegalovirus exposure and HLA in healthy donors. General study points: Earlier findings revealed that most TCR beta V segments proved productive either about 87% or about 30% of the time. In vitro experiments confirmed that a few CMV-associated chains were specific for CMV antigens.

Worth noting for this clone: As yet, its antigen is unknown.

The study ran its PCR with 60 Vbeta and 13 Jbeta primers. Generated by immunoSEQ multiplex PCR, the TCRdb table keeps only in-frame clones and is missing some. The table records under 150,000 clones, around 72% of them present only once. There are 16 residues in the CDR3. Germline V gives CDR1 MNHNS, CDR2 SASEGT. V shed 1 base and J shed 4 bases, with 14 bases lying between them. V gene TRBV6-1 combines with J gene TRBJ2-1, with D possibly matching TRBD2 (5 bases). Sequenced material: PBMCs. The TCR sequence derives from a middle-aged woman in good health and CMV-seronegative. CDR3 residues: CASSEEGGGLYNEQFF. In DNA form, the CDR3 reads TGTGCCAGCAGTGAAGAAGGCGGAGGTCTTTACAATGAGCAGTTCTTC.